This passage covers 25 T cell receptor beta chains from one sample sequenced in a study of cytomegalovirus exposure and HLA in healthy donors. The PCR employed 60 Vbeta primers together with 13 Jbeta primers. Using immunoSEQ multiplex PCR, the repertoire was profiled, and TCRdb retains in-frame clones only, with some absent. The sample lists 130,000 to 150,000 clones; approximately 9% were seen once. Sequenced input: PBMCs. All receptors derive from a male donor in good health and CMV-seronegative.

A few counts support this clone. This sequence joins TRBV5-8 and TRBJ2-7, with 8 bases fitting TRBD1. This CDR3 comprises 14 residues. CDR1 is SGHTS, CDR2 YDEGEE, per germline. Germline trimming cut 0 bases from V and 5 bases from J; bases unmatched to any gene: 4. The CDR3 here is CASSLGQGRDEQYF. The DNA for the CDR3 is TGTGCCAGCAGCTTGGGACAGGGGCGAGACGAGCAGTACTTC.

The CDR3 coding sequence is TGCGCCAGCAGCGGCAGAAAGACAGATACGCAGTATTTT. Translating it yields CASSGRKTDTQYF. V usage is TRBV5-1 and J usage is TRBJ2-3, with D hard to call. CDR1 and CDR2 (germline): SGHRS, YFSETQ. Trimming pared 4 bases from V and 3 bases from J, leaving 9 bases between. The CDR3 totals 13 residues.

This clone has just a few counts. The chain recombines TRBV5-6 with TRBJ2-5; D may be TRBD1 (6 bases). CDR3 length equals 14 residues. The ends were cut back, 1 base at V and 6 bases at J, with 13 bases in the middle. CDR1 is SGHDT, CDR2 YYEEEE, per germline. The CDR3 DNA reads as TGTGCCAGCAGCTTGCGCACAGGGTTGAAGACCCAGTACTTC. Protein sequence: CASSLRTGLKTQYF.

This clone was picked up a small number of times. The chain recombines TRBV2 with TRBJ1-4; 8 nucleotides agree with TRBD1. Germline V gene lookup returns CDR1 SNHLY and CDR2 FYNNEI. J gave up 8 bases and V 5 bases, and 13 bases lay outside the gene matches. The CDR3 extends over 16 amino acids. CDR3 nucleotides: TGTGCCAGCAGTTATAATAGACAGGGGAGCGGGGAAAAACTGTTTTTT. Its protein is CASSYNRQGSGEKLFF.

The chain couples TRBV11-1 to TRBJ2-5; 9 nucleotides line up with TRBD1. The J call may be faulty, since TRBJ2-7 better matches the DNA end. This CDR3 has 14 amino acids. CDR1 and CDR2 from the germline V gene are SGHAT and FQDESV (reference sequence). This chain's CDR3 is CASSTRDRVPEQYF. The CDR3 DNA follows: TGTGCCAGCAGCACAAGGGACAGGGTCCCCGAGCAGTACTTC.

This clone was picked up a small number of times. Written as DNA, the CDR3 is TGCGCCAGCAGCCCCGGACTAGCGGGGGGGATCGCCCAAGAGACCCAGTACTTC. Protein: CASSPGLAGGIAQETQYF. V gene TRBV4-3 combines with J gene TRBJ2-5; TRBD2 aligns across 15 bases. CDR3 length: 18 residues. CDR1 is LGHNA and CDR2 is YSLEER in the germline V gene. V shed 4 bases, J shed 1 base, and the junction held 7 bases outside the gene matches.

V and J are TRBV5-1 and TRBJ1-1; TRBD1 might be the D (6 bases). Germline V gene sequence: CDR1 SGHRS, CDR2 YFSETQ. This CDR3 is built from 15 residues. The V and J ends lost 4 bases and 1 base respectively, with 14 bases between them. The CDR3 loop reads CASSRGGGGNTEAFF. In nucleotides, the CDR3 is TGCGCCAGCAGCCGCGGGGGGGGCGGGAACACTGAAGCTTTCTTT.

The genes are TRBV5-4 and TRBJ2-1; 8 bases match TRBD2. Germline V lookup: CDR1 SGHNT, CDR2 YYREEE (reference sequence). The V gene end was trimmed by 2 bases and the J gene end by 10 bases; junction bases not matched to a gene: 11. This CDR3 contains 15 residues. CDR3 coding DNA: TGTGCCAGCAGCTTAGCCGGGACTAGGATGGAAGAGCAGTTCTTC. This encodes CASSLAGTRMEEQFF.

The chain joins TRBV15 to TRBJ2-3, with TRBD1 matching over 9 bases. The germline gives CDR1 LNHNV, CDR2 YYDKDF (reference sequence). J was trimmed by 6 bases and V by 0 bases; bases with no gene match: 7. The CDR3 loop spans 16 amino acids. CDR3 sequence: CATSRDRQGGSDTQYF. In DNA, the CDR3 is TGTGCCACCAGCAGAGACCGACAGGGGGGATCCGATACGCAGTATTTT. Together with reference TRBV15 and TRBJ2-3, the CDR3 gives the full variable domain: DAMVIQNPRYQVTQFGKPVTLSCSQTLNHNVMYWYQQKSSQAPKLLFHYYDKDFNNEADTPDNFQSRRPNTSFCFLDIRSPGLGDTAMYLCATSRDRQGGSDTQYFGPGTRLTVL.

The sample holds a few counts of this clone. CDR3 coding DNA: TGTGCCAGCAGACCAAAGGGGATAGCGGGAGGCCCAGATACGCAGTATTTT. It specifies CASRPKGIAGGPDTQYF. The gene calls are TRBV2 and TRBJ2-3; 10 bases are shared with TRBD2. The germline V gene has CDR1 SNHLY and CDR2 FYNNEI. This CDR3 is 17 amino acids long. Losses at the gene ends were 6 bases for V and 4 bases for J; bases not matched to a gene: 13. The full variable domain, with the rest looked up from reference TRBV2 and TRBJ2-3, is EPEVTQTPSHQVTQMGQEVILRCVPISNHLYFYWYRQILGQKVEFLVSFYNNEISEKSEIFDDQFSVERPDGSNFTLKIRSTKLEDSAMYFCASRPKGIAGGPDTQYFGPGTRLTVL.

This clone has only a few counts. This chain uses TRBV2 with TRBJ2-7; D unclear. V was trimmed by 5 bases and J by 2 bases, leaving 7 bases between them. The CDR3 runs to 12 residues. Germline CDR1 reads SNHLY; CDR2 reads FYNNEI. CDR3 region: CASSRGPYEQYF. CDR3 in DNA: TGTGCCAGCAGTAGAGGTCCCTACGAGCAGTACTTC.

This clone has just a few counts. The chain has TRBV30 and TRBJ1-1, with a weak D call TRBD1 (6 bases). The length of the CDR3 is 14 residues. V was cut by 5 bases and J by 3 bases, with 16 bases left in between. The germline V gene has CDR1 GTSNPN and CDR2 SVGIG (reference sequence). This chain's CDR3 is CAWVYRDLDTEAFF. In DNA, the CDR3 is TGTGCCTGGGTTTACAGGGATCTGGACACTGAAGCTTTCTTT.

The chain couples TRBV5-1 to TRBJ1-1; no reliable D call. Between the trimmed V and J ends, which lost 4 bases and 1 base, there was a span of 11 bases. The germline CDR1 and CDR2 sequences are SGHRS and YFSETQ. The CDR3 is made up of 14 amino acids. In DNA, the CDR3 is TGCGCCAGCAGCGCGTCAGGAACGAACACTGAAGCTTTCTTT. Translated: CASSASGTNTEAFF.

About this clone: At one of its ends the junction is not consistent with the germline gene, which may arise from a read error. The chain employs TRBV5-1 and TRBJ2-2; weak D call: TRBD2 (5 bases). The CDR3 is made up of 13 amino acids. The germline gives CDR1 SGHRS, CDR2 YFSETQ. The CDR3 sequence: CASRPGPTGKLFF. The CDR3 bases are TGCGCCAGCAGGCCAGGACCCACCGGGAAGCTGTTTTTT.

Note on this clone: Other DNA sequences within the sample encode an identical CDR3. The chain couples TRBV5-4 to TRBJ2-1; no definite D call. This CDR3 spans 15 amino acids. In germline, CDR1 is SGHNT, CDR2 YYREEE (reference sequence). V lost 4 bases to trimming and J lost 0 bases, with 11 bases between them. The CDR3 spells CASSRDTSSYNEQFF. The CDR3 DNA sequence: TGTGCCAGCAGCCGCGACACAAGCTCCTACAATGAGCAGTTCTTC.

Only a few counts were recorded for this clone. The chain recombines TRBV7-9 with TRBJ2-7, with D tentatively TRBD2 (6 bases). Germline CDR1 is SEHNR and CDR2 is FQNEAQ (reference sequence). The CDR3 covers 14 residues. V lost 5 bases to trimming and J lost 7 bases, with 18 bases between them. In DNA form, the CDR3 reads TGTGCCAGCAGCCCATCCAGGAGGGTGAGGGAGCAGTACTTC. It yields the protein CASSPSRRVREQYF.

This chain uses TRBV4-1 with TRBJ2-2; D is unclear. This CDR3 is 15 amino acids long. Germline CDR1 reads MGHRA; CDR2 reads YSYEKL. Trimming stripped 4 bases from V and 1 base from J, with 10 bases between. This chain's CDR3 is CASSPDSVNTGELFF. The CDR3 bases are TGCGCCAGCAGCCCAGATTCCGTGAACACCGGGGAGCTGTTTTTT.

This clone has a handful of counts. This sample includes further DNA sequences coding for the same CDR3. The chain has TRBV19 and TRBJ2-5; the D is unclear. CDR3 size: 15 residues. V gave up 3 bases and J gave up 2 bases, with 13 bases separating them. Germline V gene lookup returns CDR1 LNHDA and CDR2 SQIVND (reference sequence). CDR3 DNA sequence: TGTGCCAGTAGTATCCTGGGCCGGATTCAAGAGACCCAGTACTTC. Its translation: CASSILGRIQETQYF.

The gene calls are TRBV19 and TRBJ2-7; no clear D gene. The germline gives CDR1 LNHDA, CDR2 SQIVND (reference sequence). V was shortened by 4 bases and J by 0 bases, with 10 bases between the two germline ends. This CDR3 contains 14 residues. The CDR3 DNA sequence: TGTGCCAGTAGTAACCCAGGCAACTCCTACGAGCAGTACTTC. As protein: CASSNPGNSYEQYF.

The gene calls are TRBV21-1 and TRBJ1-5. TRBV21-1 represents a pseudogene. The CDR3 has 17 residues. CDR3 residues: CASSKGGEQYSNQPQHF. The DNA for the CDR3 is TGTGCCAGCAGCAAAGGGGGGGAACAGTATAGCAATCAGCCCCAGCATTTT.

The CDR3 protein is CASSETGLSNQPQHF. The CDR3 nucleotides read TGTGCCAGCAGTGAGACAGGTCTTAGCAATCAGCCCCAGCATTTT. The chain couples TRBV2 to TRBJ1-5, with D tentatively TRBD1 (6 bases). The CDR3 covers 15 residues. V lost 3 bases and J lost 0, with 9 bases in between. Looked up from germline, CDR1 is SNHLY and CDR2 is FYNNEI. Based on the CDR3 plus reference TRBV2 and TRBJ1-5, the full variable domain is EPEVTQTPSHQVTQMGQEVILRCVPISNHLYFYWYRQILGQKVEFLVSFYNNEISEKSEIFDDQFSVERPDGSNFTLKIRSTKLEDSAMYFCASSETGLSNQPQHFGDGTRLSIL.

This clone was found a few times. The chain combines TRBV27 with TRBJ2-7, with 7 bases identical to TRBD1. Germline V gene lookup returns CDR1 MNHEY and CDR2 SMNVEV (reference sequence). J lost 5 bases, V lost 6 bases, and 7 bases had no gene match. CDR3 length: 13 residues. The CDR3 bases are TGTGCCAGCAGCCCGACAGGGTACCACGAGCAGTACTTC. This translates into CASSPTGYHEQYF.

This clone has only a few counts. The V gene is TRBV5-4, the J gene TRBJ2-3; 7 nucleotides match TRBD1. V dropped 7 bases and J dropped 4; count of bases not matched to a gene: 9. The CDR3 length is 14 residues. Germline CDR1 SGHNT, CDR2 YYREEE (reference sequence). CDR3 nucleotide sequence: TGTGCCAGCCGCGACAGACAGGGCTCAGATACGCAGTATTTT. Its translation: CASRDRQGSDTQYF.

The chain links TRBV5-5 to TRBJ2-5; the D is unclear. The V gene lost 1 base and the J gene lost 1 base, with 5 bases spanning the gap. Per the germline V gene, CDR1 is SGHKS and CDR2 is YYEKEE (reference sequence). The CDR3 loop spans 13 amino acids. CDR3 amino acids: CASSLIVQETQYF. Here the CDR3 DNA reads TGTGCCAGCAGCTTGATAGTCCAAGAGACCCAGTACTTC.

V usage is TRBV6-1 and J usage is TRBJ1-2; unclear D gene. Trimming took off 3 bases at V and 8 bases at J, with 10 bases between the two ends. The CDR3 is made up of 12 amino acids. In germline, CDR1 is MNHNS, CDR2 SASEGT. This CDR3 is CASSDLALGYTF. CDR3 DNA: TGTGCCAGCAGTGATCTGGCCTTGGGCTACACCTTC.